The 15 T cell receptor beta chains below all came from one sample that was sequenced in a study of cytomegalovirus exposure and HLA in healthy donors. Primers included in the PCR were 60 Vbeta and 13 Jbeta primers. Data came from immunoSEQ multiplex PCR; TCRdb stores just in-frame clones and leaves some out. The table includes approximately 220,000 clones, nearly 80% detected once. The material sequenced was PBMCs. These receptors were taken from a male donor in good health and CMV-seronegative.

V usage is TRBV18 and J usage is TRBJ1-1, with 7 bases identical to TRBD1. J lost 5 bases, V lost 6 bases, and 6 bases had no gene match. CDR3 length: 13 residues. In germline, CDR1 is KGHSH, CDR2 LQKENI. The CDR3, as DNA: TGTGCCAGCTCGCAGGGGGGACGAACTGAAGCTTTCTTT. Translation gives CASSQGGRTEAFF. Together with reference TRBV18 and TRBJ1-1, the CDR3 gives the full variable domain: NAGVMQNPRHLVRRRGQEARLRCSPMKGHSHVYWYRQLPEEGLKFMVYLQKENIIDESGMPKERFSAEFPKEGPSILRIQQVVRGDSAAYFCASSQGGRTEAFFGQGTRLTVV.

This clone was detected only a few times. This rearrangement joins TRBV9 to TRBJ2-3; D possibly corresponds to TRBD1 (5 bases). The germline V and J ends were trimmed by 0 bases and 4 bases, with 9 bases remaining between them. The CDR3 contains 14 residues. Germline loops: CDR1 SGDLS, CDR2 YYNGEE. The CDR3 region is CASSVGQLPDTQYF. In nucleotides, the CDR3 is TGTGCCAGCAGCGTAGGACAGTTGCCAGATACGCAGTATTTT.

The genes are TRBV5-1 and TRBJ2-1; 15 positions match TRBD2. The trim removed 0 bases at V and 10 bases at J, leaving 5 bases unmatched. The CDR3 covers 16 residues. In germline, CDR1 is SGHRS, CDR2 YFSETQ. The CDR3 reads CASSLGTSGRASEQFF. CDR3 nucleotides: TGCGCCAGCAGCTTGGGGACTAGCGGGAGGGCCTCCGAGCAGTTCTTC.

The V gene is TRBV23-1, the J gene TRBJ1-1, with TRBD1 identical over 11 bases. TRBV23-1 is annotated as an ORF whose role is uncertain. The ends lost 0 bases at V and 1 base at J; junction bases unmatched: 19. The CDR3 sequence is 22 residues long. CDR3 sequence: CASSQSFINADRGHGKNTEAFF. The CDR3 coding sequence is TGCGCCAGCAGTCAATCGTTCATCAACGCGGACAGGGGGCATGGGAAGAACACTGAAGCTTTCTTT.

The chain carries TRBV6-5 and TRBJ2-5, with D perhaps matching TRBD1 (6 bases). V lost 2 bases and J 1 base, leaving 11 bases between the germline ends. The germline gives CDR1 MNHEY, CDR2 SVGAGI. The CDR3 has 15 amino acids. CDR3 region: CASSYGDITQETQYF. CDR3 in DNA: TGTGCCAGCAGTTACGGGGACATAACCCAAGAGACCCAGTACTTC.

This clone was seen a handful of times. The DNA of the CDR3 is TGCGCCAGCAGCCAAGTTGTCACAGAAGATAGCAATCAGCCCCAGCATTTT. It is translated as CASSQVVTEDSNQPQHF. This chain connects TRBV4-1 to TRBJ1-5, with no clear D. CDR1 MGHRA and CDR2 YSYEKL come from the germline V gene. The V end was cut by 1 base, the J end by 0 bases, with 13 bases between. This CDR3 has 17 residues.

There are a few counts of this clone. The chain has TRBV4-3 and TRBJ1-1; a weak D match, TRBD1 (6 bases). The V end lost 1 base, the J end lost 11 bases, and 20 bases lay between the germline ends. This CDR3 has 15 residues. The germline V gene encodes CDR1 LGHNA and CDR2 YSLEER. CDR3 bases: TGCGCCAGCAGCCAAGTCGAGGGGGTAGCCGAATTTGCTTTCTTT. Encoded protein: CASSQVEGVAEFAFF.

This chain connects TRBV29-1 to TRBJ2-5; 9 positions agree with TRBD1. Matching the DNA end better, TRBJ2-7 makes the J call doubtful. The CDR3 has 13 amino acids. Germline CDR1 is SQVTM and CDR2 is ANQGSEA. The CDR3 nucleotides read TGCAGCGTCCGGGACAGGGTAACCTACGAGCAGTACTTC. It codes for CSVRDRVTYEQYF.

The V and J genes are TRBV6-5 and TRBJ1-5; D gene uncertain. Germline V gene lookup returns CDR1 MNHEY and CDR2 SVGAGI. The CDR3 runs to 12 residues. V was trimmed by 7 bases and J by 5 bases, leaving 9 bases between them. Written as DNA, the CDR3 is TGTGCCAGCAAAACTTCCGATCAGCCCCAGCATTTT. It is translated as CASKTSDQPQHF.

The chain couples TRBV15 to TRBJ1-2; D is undetermined. The germline V and J ends were trimmed by 5 bases and 5 bases, with 18 bases remaining between them. This CDR3 has 15 residues. Germline values: CDR1 LNHNV, CDR2 YYDKDF (reference sequence). The chain's CDR3 is CATSGRRRELYGYTF. The DNA of the CDR3 is TGTGCCACCAGCGGCCGCCGGAGGGAGCTTTATGGCTACACCTTC.

This clone was observed a single time. The V call is TRBV29-1, the J call TRBJ1-5; tentative D call: TRBD1 (5 bases). V shed 4 bases and J shed 3 bases, with 10 bases lying between them. The CDR3 runs 13 residues. Looked up from germline, CDR1 is SQVTM and CDR2 is ANQGSEA. The CDR3 loop reads CSVAREVNQPQHF. DNA for the CDR3: TGCAGCGTTGCCAGGGAAGTCAATCAGCCCCAGCATTTT.

The chain couples TRBV6-5 to TRBJ2-7; tentative D call: TRBD1 (5 bases). Per the germline V gene, CDR1 is MNHEY and CDR2 is SVGAGI. The V end lost 2 bases, the J end lost 5 bases, and 13 bases lay between the germline ends. The CDR3 is made up of 14 amino acids. DNA for the CDR3: TGTGCCAGCAGTTACGGTACAGGTTATAACGAGCAGTACTTC. Its protein product is CASSYGTGYNEQYF.

The rearrangement links TRBV15 to TRBJ2-3, with 10 nucleotides matching TRBD2. The CDR3 spans 19 residues. V shed 0 bases, J shed 1 base, and the junction held 10 bases outside the gene matches. The germline gives CDR1 LNHNV, CDR2 YYDKDF (reference sequence). CDR3 coding DNA: TGTGCCACCAGCAGAGATCTGGCTAGCGGGAGCGGGGGCACAGATACGCAGTATTTT. Residues: CATSRDLASGSGGTDTQYF.

This clone was seen just once. V usage is TRBV30 and J usage is TRBJ1-2; 7 bases align to TRBD1. Germline CDR1 GTSNPN, CDR2 SVGIG (reference sequence). The CDR3 has 15 amino acids. V lost 5 bases and J lost 1; bases outside the gene matches: 10. CDR3 loop: CAWGEQGGFNYGYTF. For the CDR3, the DNA is TGTGCCTGGGGGGAGCAGGGGGGCTTTAACTATGGCTACACCTTC.

The chain recombines TRBV15 with TRBJ2-5, with TRBD1 identical over 7 bases. Germline V CDR1 and CDR2: LNHNV, YYDKDF (reference sequence). V shed 3 bases, J shed 2 bases, and the junction held 3 bases outside the gene matches. CDR3 length equals 14 residues. The CDR3 DNA follows: TGTGCCACCAGCAGGGGACAGATTCAAGAGACCCAGTACTTC. The encoded protein is CATSRGQIQETQYF.